Below, 5 T cell receptor beta chains from the same sample are listed, as sequenced in a study of tumor and adjacent non-tumor tissue in lung cancer. A modified ARM-PCR protocol with three rounds of nested PCR amplified TCRbeta. One entry per CDR3 protein results from TCRdb running MiXCR on the multiplex PCR reads. The sample shows about 80,000 distinct CDR3 sequences, 65% to 85% of them seen only once. This sample's RNA came from whole unsorted tissue. This non-tumor lung sample came from over 3 cm beyond the tumor edge. The sample taken for sequencing was distant non-tumor lung tissue. The source of these receptors is a man aged 60 to 69 with non-small cell lung cancer.

The table lists this clonotype with a count of one. Germline and junction disagree at one end, which may indicate a read error. V is TRBV6-1 and J is TRBJ2-5, with TRBD2 matching 13 bases. Per germline, CDR1 MNHNS and CDR2 SASEGT. The CDR3 runs 15 residues. CDR3 sequence: CVSSELAGGPETQHF. CDR3 coding DNA: TGTGTCAGCAGTGAACTAGCGGGGGGGCCCGAGACCCAGCACTTC.

As to this clonotype: At one of its ends the junction is not consistent with the germline gene, which may arise from a read error. The chain recombines TRBV11-2 with TRBJ2-2; D is unresolved. Germline CDR1 and CDR2: SGHAT and FQNNGV. The CDR3 loop spans 15 amino acids. The CDR3 here is CASNLTCSNTGELFF. The DNA of the CDR3 is TGTGCCAGCAACTTAACATGCTCGAACACCGGGGAGCTGTTTTTT. The full variable domain, its missing parts supplied by reference TRBV11-2 and TRBJ2-2, is EAGVAQSPRYKIIEKRQSVAFWCNPISGHATLYWYQQILGQGPKLLIQFQNNGVVDDSQLPKDRFSAERLKGVDSTLKIQPAKLEDSAVYLCASNLTCSNTGELFFGEGSRLTVL.

Of note for this clonotype: At one of its ends the junction is not consistent with the germline gene, which may arise from a read error. The rearrangement links TRBV4-3 to TRBJ2-2, with D unclear. Germline V gene lookup returns CDR1 LGHNA and CDR2 YSLEER. The CDR3 extends over 15 amino acids. The CDR3 here is CASSQDTAGSGELFF. CDR3 in DNA: TGTGCCAGCAGCCAAGATACGGCAGGCTCCGGGGAGCTGTTTTTT.

Regarding this clonotype: A clone one base away is much larger, so this may be a read error. V and J are TRBV29-1 and TRBJ1-1; TRBD1 might be the D (5 bases). From germline, CDR1 is SQVTM and CDR2 ANQGSEA. The CDR3 loop spans 15 amino acids. V was shortened by 4 bases and J by 2 bases, with 17 bases between the two germline ends. In DNA, the CDR3 is TGCAGCGTTGCACGGGGGTTACCCCTTAACACTGAAGCTTTCTTT. Residues: CSVARGLPLNTEAFF. Together with reference TRBV29-1 and TRBJ1-1, the CDR3 gives the full variable domain: SAVISQKPSRDICQRGTSLTIQCQVDSQVTMMFWYRQQPGQSLTLIATANQGSEATYESGFVIDKFPISRPNLTFSTLTVSNMSPEDSSIYLCSVARGLPLNTEAFFGQGTRLTVV.

This chain joins TRBV11-3 and TRBJ2-1; 8 bases match TRBD2. Germline V gene lookup returns CDR1 SGHNT and CDR2 YENEEA. The CDR3 sequence is 17 residues long. The CDR3 DNA reads TGTATCAGCAGCTTAGATCGACAAGCGGGAGTAGGTAATGAGCAGTTCTTC. Translation gives CISSLDRQAGVGNEQFF.